The rows below give T cell receptor beta chains drawn from one sample of a study of CD8 T cell repertoires and HIV-1 epitope variants. Here immunoSEQ multiplex PCR was the method, and the copy in TCRdb shows in-frame clones only, minus some. There are approximately 2,800 clones in the sample; roughly two thirds occur only once, and roughly two fifths lies in the top ten. Their antigens are not known. Sequencing was carried out using cultured CD8+ T cells derived from PBMCs. These TCRs come from a male donor with HIV. The CDR3 runs from the conserved cysteine through the conserved F or W.

TRBV7-6,TRBJ2-6,CASSPYVGGVSGANVLTF
TRBV28,TRBJ2-6,CASRGPSGANVLTF
TRBV4-3,TRBJ1-1,CASSQGGRNTEAFF
TRBV28,TRBJ2-4,CASSMTGEAKNIQYF
TRBV5-4,TRBJ2-3,CASSGGGTRGTDTQYF
TRBV9,TRBJ2-1,CASSVEKAGTNEQFF
TRBV7-6,TRBJ2-1,CASSLSGEQFF
TRBV6-4,TRBJ1-2,CASSDLGGYTF
TRBV29-1,TRBJ2-5,CSVEAPGVETQYF
TRBV4-1,TRBJ2-3,CASSQEGLASTDTQYF
TRBV30,TRBJ1-1,CAWAVQGNTEAFF
TRBV5-5,TRBJ2-3,CASSLWGPTDTQYF
TRBV6-5,TRBJ2-6,CASSYTGGSGANVLTF
TRBV9,TRBJ2-3,CASSPLAGPVGDTQYF
TRBV6-5,TRBJ2-1,CASSLGGGEQFF
TRBV29-1,TRBJ1-2,CSVDSPLGYYGYTF
TRBV5-6,TRBJ1-4,CASSLSGTWATNEKLFF
TRBV5-1,TRBJ1-1,CASSLGTEAFF
TRBV10-1,TRBJ2-7,CASSEVLTLSYMEQYF
TRBV28,TRBJ2-1,CASSLSVYEQFF
TRBV7-6,TRBJ2-1,CASSSSGGAINEQFF
TRBV27,TRBJ2-7,CASSLSMGELTYEQYF
TRBV4-3,TRBJ2-1,CASSQAQPGGATYNEQFF
TRBV2,TRBJ1-1,CASSEGASNGEAFF
TRBV28,TRBJ1-2,CASSLVGDNYGYTF
TRBV19,TRBJ2-7,CASSTGLKYEQYF
TRBV6-5,TRBJ1-4,CASSYRTGWDEKLFF
TRBV29-1,TRBJ1-2,CSVVWSYGYTF
TRBV7-2,TRBJ2-7,CASSLPRQGGYEQYF
TRBV27,TRBJ2-3,CASRPTTSGRASTDTQYF
TRBV5-6,TRBJ2-7,CASSPTVSYEQYF
TRBV7-9,TRBJ2-7,CASSLPGQPYYEQYF
TRBV30,TRBJ1-2,CAWSVLGIYGYTF
TRBV6-6,TRBJ2-5,CASSPSRYQETQYF
TRBV4-3,TRBJ1-5,CASSQEWGQGNQPQHF
TRBV6-5,TRBJ1-2,CASSPGTGLGYTF
TRBV18,TRBJ2-1,CASSPREGVSYNEQFF
TRBV7-3,TRBJ2-1,CASSLVGGAYNEQFF
TRBV28,TRBJ2-7,CASSPGLDLNYEQYF
TRBV4-2,TRBJ2-7,CASSQAGGEQYF
TRBV18,TRBJ1-1,CASSPPTGSNTEAFF
TRBV5-1,TRBJ2-3,CASSVGLAGANTDTQYF
TRBV5-5,TRBJ2-7,CASSPLFGGSYEQYF
TRBV2,TRBJ2-7,CASSEGTGEYEQYF
TRBV28,TRBJ1-2,CASGLYPLDLNYGYTF
TRBV28,TRBJ2-7,CASSALQRGSDEQYF
TRBV19,TRBJ2-7,CASSVGTGSSYEQYF
TRBV9,TRBJ2-2,CASSVQGPEAGELFF
TRBV2,TRBJ2-7,CASRPAAESYEQYF
TRBV2,TRBJ1-5,CASSLVGSNQPQHF
TRBV13,TRBJ2-7,CASSLGGDTYEQYF
TRBV28,TRBJ1-1,CAISPWDPKTEAFF
TRBV7-9,TRBJ2-7,CASSPPTSYEQYF
TRBV6-8,TRBJ2-1,CGVTSHEQFF
TRBV19,TRBJ2-5,CASTATGGVETQYF
TRBV5-4,TRBJ2-7,CASSANTGTSAYYEQYF
TRBV30,TRBJ1-3,CAWSVDSSSGNTIYF
TRBV10-3,TRBJ1-5,CAISDSGPYSNQPQHF
TRBV14,TRBJ2-2,CASRLEANTGELFF